The clone carrying this TCR beta chain was recorded once. Authors' methods: Reference gene primers were amplified, and this amplification served to estimate nucleated cell counts. The repertoire was sequenced with immunoSEQ multiplex PCR; TCRdb's copy has only in-frame clones and lacks some. V and J calls and clone size come straight from that table; D and trimming were deduced from the DNA. The sample consists of about 59,000 clones, under 80% of them appearing once. The data were obtained in a study of blood T cell repertoires in COVID-19. About the study: Whether acute or convalescent, the COVID-19 samples came from the United States, Italy and Spain. Sample material is recorded as cDNA or gDNA derived from T cells, B-cell-depleted T cells, or PBMCs.

Germline CDR1 and CDR2: LNHDA and SQIVND (reference sequence). Trimming removed 1 base from V and 4 bases from J, with 11 bases in between. The CDR3 is 14 amino acids. The rearrangement uses TRBV19 and TRBJ2-7, with D possibly matching TRBD1 (5 bases). The receptor comes from a human donor in a cohort sampled during active COVID-19. Sequenced: peripheral blood. The CDR3 here is CASSIGSGNYEQYF. DNA for the CDR3: TGTGCCAGTAGTATAGGTTCAGGGAATTACGAGCAGTACTTC.